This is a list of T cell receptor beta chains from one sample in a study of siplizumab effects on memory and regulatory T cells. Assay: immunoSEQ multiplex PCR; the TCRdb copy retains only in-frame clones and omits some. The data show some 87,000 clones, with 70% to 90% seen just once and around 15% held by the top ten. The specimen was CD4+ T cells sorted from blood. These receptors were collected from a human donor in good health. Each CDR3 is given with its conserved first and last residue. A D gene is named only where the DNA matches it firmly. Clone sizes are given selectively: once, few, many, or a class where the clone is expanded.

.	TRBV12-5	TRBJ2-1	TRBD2	CASGLVVAGVRGEQFF	TGTGCTAGTGGTTTGGTGGTAGCGGGAGTTAGGGGTGAGCAGTTCTTC
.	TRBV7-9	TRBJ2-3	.	CASSLVVGGTDTQYF	TGTGCCAGCAGCTTAGTAGTGGGAGGCACAGATACGCAGTATTTT
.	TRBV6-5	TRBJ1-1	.	CASRVLRGLGTEAFF	TGTGCCAGCAGAGTACTCAGGGGTTTGGGCACTGAAGCTTTCTTT
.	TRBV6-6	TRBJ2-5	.	CASNPRGVQETQYF	TGTGCCAGCAATCCCCGCGGGGTCCAAGAGACCCAGTACTTC
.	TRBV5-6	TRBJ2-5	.	CASSLVTRPKETQYF	TGTGCCAGCAGCTTGGTCACCAGGCCGAAAGAGACCCAGTACTTC
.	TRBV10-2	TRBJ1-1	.	CASSDRGIEAFF	TGCGCCAGCAGTGATCGGGGGATTGAAGCTTTCTTT
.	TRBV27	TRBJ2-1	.	CASSQLGGYNEQFF	TGTGCCAGCAGTCAACTAGGGGGCTACAATGAGCAGTTCTTC
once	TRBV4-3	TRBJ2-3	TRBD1	CASSQDRGFTQYF	TGCGCCAGCAGCCAGGACAGGGGGTTTACGCAGTATTTT
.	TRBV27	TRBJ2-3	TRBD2	CASSSLPPTSGGTDTQYF	TGTGCCAGCAGTTCCTTACCTCCGACTAGCGGGGGCACAGATACGCAGTATTTT
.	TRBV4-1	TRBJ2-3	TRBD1	CASSRTGGRTDTQYF	TGCGCCAGCAGTCGCACAGGGGGTAGAACAGATACGCAGTATTTT
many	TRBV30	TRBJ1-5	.	CAWSSSSRVGQPQHF	TGTGCCTGGAGCTCCTCGAGCAGGGTTGGACAGCCCCAGCATTTT
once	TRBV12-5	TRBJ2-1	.	CASGHDPYNEQFF	TGTGCTAGTGGCCACGACCCCTACAATGAGCAGTTCTTC
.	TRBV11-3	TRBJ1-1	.	CASSLETEAFF	TGTGCCAGCAGCTTAGAGACTGAAGCTTTCTTT
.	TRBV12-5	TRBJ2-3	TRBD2	CASSSGTSGDTQYF	TGTGCTAGCAGCTCCGGGACTAGCGGGGATACGCAGTATTTT
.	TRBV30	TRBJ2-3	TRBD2	CAWSPGLAGVADTQYF	TGTGCCTGGAGTCCCGGACTAGCGGGCGTAGCAGATACGCAGTATTTT
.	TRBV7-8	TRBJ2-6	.	CASSGDTSGANVLTF	TGTGCCAGCAGCGGGGATACCTCTGGGGCCAACGTCCTGACTTTC
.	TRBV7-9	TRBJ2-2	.	CASSPDSWGTGELFF	TGTGCCAGCAGCCCAGACTCCTGGGGGACCGGGGAGCTGTTTTTT